These 10 T cell receptor beta chains came from one sample sequenced in a study of neurological immune-mediated disorders (dated by TCRdb to the late 2010s). Receptors were amplified or captured by 5' RACE. The data were produced on an Illumina HiSeq 2500. TCRdb reanalyzed the raw reads on its own, using fastp at Q25 for trimming and MiXCR for clone calling, and kept in-frame beta chains. When rows share a CDR3 protein, they turn into one entry using the most common DNA and genes. This sample has 66,000 or so distinct CDR3 sequences in its table, and roughly 5.6% of those were observed once. The ten largest clones capture about 2.8% of the sample. The sample consisted of PBMCs. The receptors shown here come from a woman in her twenties or thirties with multiple sclerosis.

This clonotype was counted at least ten times. This sequence joins TRBV15 and TRBJ1-1, with TRBD1 as a possible D gene (5 bases). This CDR3 has 19 residues. Trimming took off 3 bases at V and 1 base at J, with 24 bases between the two ends. Looked up from germline, CDR1 is LNHNV and CDR2 is YYDKDF (reference sequence). The CDR3 bases are TGTGCCACCAGCAGTCCTAAGGGCGGGGGAACTGGGGCGAACACTGAAGCTTTCTTT. Translated: CATSSPKGGGTGANTEAFF.

V is TRBV5-1 and J is TRBJ1-5; TRBD1 might be the D (6 bases). Per germline, CDR1 SGHRS and CDR2 YFSETQ. V was trimmed by 5 bases and J by 0 bases, leaving 18 bases between them. The length of the CDR3 is 17 residues. The CDR3: CASSQGEGEDSNQPQHF. The CDR3 DNA reads as TGCGCCAGCAGTCAAGGGGAGGGGGAGGATAGCAATCAGCCCCAGCATTTT.

This clonotype appeared many times. The V call is TRBV5-1, the J call TRBJ2-2; weak D call: TRBD1 (6 bases). V was shortened by 3 bases and J by 1 base, with 10 bases between the two germline ends. The CDR3 is 15 residues long. CDR1 SGHRS and CDR2 YFSETQ come from the germline V gene. The CDR3 loop is CASSSQGGNTGELFF. CDR3 DNA: TGCGCCAGCAGCTCACAGGGCGGGAACACCGGGGAGCTGTTTTTT.

A few counts support this clonotype. A read error may produce the germline difference seen at one junction end. The chain recombines TRBV27 with TRBJ1-5, with 9 bases fitting TRBD1. This CDR3 has 16 amino acids. Per the germline V gene, CDR1 is MNHEY and CDR2 is SMNVEV (reference sequence). CDR3 DNA sequence: TGTGCCAGCAGACCCACACAGGGGGCCTGGGGTCAGCCCCAGAATTTT. Translating it yields CASRPTQGAWGQPQNF.

This clonotype appeared many times. The V gene is TRBV10-3, the J gene TRBJ2-7; tentative D call: TRBD1 (6 bases). Trimming removed 2 bases from V and 0 bases from J, with 14 bases in between. The CDR3 spans 16 residues. CDR1 is ENHRY, CDR2 SYGVKD, per germline. Here the CDR3 DNA reads TGTGCCATCAGTGAGCCCCCGGACAGAAACTCCTACGAGCAGTACTTC. Encoded protein: CAISEPPDRNSYEQYF.

In its sample, this clonotype was seen many times. The chain joins TRBV27 to TRBJ2-3, with D unclear. Germline V lookup: CDR1 MNHEY, CDR2 SMNVEV (reference sequence). CDR3 length: 12 amino acids. With 7 bases removed from V and 1 base from J, the gap between germline ends came to 6 bases. The CDR3 is CASMVGTDTQYF. The DNA for the CDR3 is TGTGCCAGCATGGTAGGCACAGATACGCAGTATTTT.

This clonotype showed up many times. Without the conserved terminal phenylalanine or tryptophan, this CDR3 likely stems from a read error. The chain joins TRBV10-2 to TRBJ2-5; 7 bases match TRBD2. Per the germline V gene, CDR1 is WSHSY and CDR2 is SAAADI. The CDR3 has 14 amino acids. The V gene end was trimmed by 6 bases and the J gene end by 5 bases; junction bases not matched to a gene: 9. The CDR3 here is CASRGKRGEETQYN. CDR3 coding DNA: TGCGCCAGCAGGGGGAAACGGGGGGAGGAGACCCAGTACAAC.

This chain joins TRBV6-6 and TRBJ1-1, with unresolved D. CDR3 size: 16 residues. V dropped 7 bases and J dropped 1 base, with 19 bases sitting between them. Germline-derived CDR1 and CDR2 are MNHNY and SVGAGI (reference sequence). Here the CDR3 reads CASTQPFGVGNTEAFF. Written as DNA, the CDR3 is TGTGCCAGCACCCAACCGTTCGGGGTGGGGAACACTGAAGCTTTCTTT.

This clonotype has ten or more counts. The chain is built from TRBV4-1 and TRBJ1-2; the D is unclear. The CDR3 length is 14 residues. Per the germline V gene, CDR1 is MGHRA and CDR2 is YSYEKL. V was cut by 4 bases and J by 3 bases, with 12 bases left in between. The CDR3 loop is CASSPGRGDYGYTF. Written as DNA, the CDR3 is TGCGCCAGCAGCCCGGGGAGAGGAGACTATGGCTACACCTTC.

In its sample, this clonotype was seen many times. J is TRBJ2-1 and V is TRBV5-1; 9 bases match TRBD1. The CDR3 covers 15 residues. J was trimmed by 6 bases and V by 2 bases; bases with no gene match: 6. Germline V gene data show CDR1 as SGHRS and CDR2 as YFSETQ. CDR3 in DNA: TGCGCCAGCAGCTTTACAGGGGGCGAGGGCAATGAGCAGTTCTTC. Amino acid sequence: CASSFTGGEGNEQFF.